This TCR beta chain came from a study of T cell changes during pregnancy in multiple sclerosis. Trimming took 4 bases from V and 3 from J; bases not matched to a gene: 0. CDR3 size: 15 residues. Germline V CDR1 and CDR2: SGHTA, FQGNSA. The assay was immunoSEQ multiplex PCR, and TCRdb's table has in-frame clones only and misses some. The sample gives around 65,000 clones, roughly 86% of which show up once; more than 1.5% is in the top ten. This clone was seen only a few times. The chain couples TRBV7-2 to TRBJ2-2; 12 bases match TRBD1. The clonotype originates from a female donor with multiple sclerosis, enrolled in a pregnancy study. Sequenced here: peripheral blood, sampled in the first trimester of pregnancy. The CDR3 DNA reads as TGTGCCAGCAGCTGGGACAGGGGGCACACCGGGGAGCTGTTTTTT. The encoded protein is CASSWDRGHTGELFF.